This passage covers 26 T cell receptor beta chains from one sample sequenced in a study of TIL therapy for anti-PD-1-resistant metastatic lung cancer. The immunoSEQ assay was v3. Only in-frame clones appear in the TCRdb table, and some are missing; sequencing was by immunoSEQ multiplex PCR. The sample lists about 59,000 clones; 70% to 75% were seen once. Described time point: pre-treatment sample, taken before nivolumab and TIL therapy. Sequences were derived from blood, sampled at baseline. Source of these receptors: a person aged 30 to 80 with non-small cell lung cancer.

The CDR3 DNA sequence: TGTGCCAGCAGCTTAACCTCACTCGCGGGGGGGTGGGAGACCCAGTACTTC. Translation: CASSLTSLAGGWETQYF. This chain links TRBV11-3 with TRBJ2-5; 9 bases are a match to TRBD2. The CDR3 is 17 amino acids. Losses at the gene ends were 2 bases for V and 5 bases for J; bases not matched to a gene: 12. Germline assignment: CDR1 SGHNT and CDR2 YENEEA.

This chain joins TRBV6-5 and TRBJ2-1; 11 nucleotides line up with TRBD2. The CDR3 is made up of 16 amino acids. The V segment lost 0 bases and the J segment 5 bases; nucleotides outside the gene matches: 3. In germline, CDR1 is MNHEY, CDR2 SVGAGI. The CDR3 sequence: CASSYSASGGNNEQFF. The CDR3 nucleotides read TGTGCCAGCAGTTACTCGGCTAGCGGGGGGAACAATGAGCAGTTCTTC.

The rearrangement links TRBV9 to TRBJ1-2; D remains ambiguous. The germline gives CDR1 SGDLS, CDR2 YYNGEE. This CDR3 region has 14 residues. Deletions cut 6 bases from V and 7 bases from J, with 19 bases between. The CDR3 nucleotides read TGTGCCAGCACCCCAACCCCAGAACCGAGTGGCTACACCTTC. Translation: CASTPTPEPSGYTF.

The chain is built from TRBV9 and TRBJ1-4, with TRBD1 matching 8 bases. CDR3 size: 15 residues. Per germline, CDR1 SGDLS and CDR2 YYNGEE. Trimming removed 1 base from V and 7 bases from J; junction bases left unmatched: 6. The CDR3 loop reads CASSVQGAFGEKLFF. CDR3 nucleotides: TGTGCCAGCAGCGTACAGGGGGCGTTTGGTGAAAAACTGTTTTTT.

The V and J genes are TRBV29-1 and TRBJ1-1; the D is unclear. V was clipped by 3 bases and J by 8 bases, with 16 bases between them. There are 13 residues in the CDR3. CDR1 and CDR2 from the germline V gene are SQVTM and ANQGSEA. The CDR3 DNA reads TGCAGCGTTGACCGCAGTGGCCTGGGGGAAGCTTTCTTT. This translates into CSVDRSGLGEAFF. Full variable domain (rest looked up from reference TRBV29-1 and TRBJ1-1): SAVISQKPSRDICQRGTSLTIQCQVDSQVTMMFWYRQQPGQSLTLIATANQGSEATYESGFVIDKFPISRPNLTFSTLTVSNMSPEDSSIYLCSVDRSGLGEAFFGQGTRLTVV.

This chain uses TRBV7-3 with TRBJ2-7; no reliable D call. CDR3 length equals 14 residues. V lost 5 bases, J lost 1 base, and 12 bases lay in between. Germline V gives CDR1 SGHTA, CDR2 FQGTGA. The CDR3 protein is CASSQRVGSYEQYF. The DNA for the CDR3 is TGTGCCAGCAGCCAACGGGTAGGTTCCTACGAGCAGTACTTC.

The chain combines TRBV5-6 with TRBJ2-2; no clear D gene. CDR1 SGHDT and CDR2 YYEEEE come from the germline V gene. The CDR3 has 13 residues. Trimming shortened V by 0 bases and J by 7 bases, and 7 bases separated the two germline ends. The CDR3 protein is CASSLDYGGELFF. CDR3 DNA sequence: TGTGCCAGCAGCTTGGATTATGGCGGGGAGCTGTTTTTT.

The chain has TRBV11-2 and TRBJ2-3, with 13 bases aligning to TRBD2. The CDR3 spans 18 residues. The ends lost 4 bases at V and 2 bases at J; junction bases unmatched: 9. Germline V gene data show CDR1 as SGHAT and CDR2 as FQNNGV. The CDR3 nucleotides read TGTGCCAGCAGCTACCCTTCCGGGACTAGCGGGACCACAGATACGCAGTATTTT. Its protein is CASSYPSGTSGTTDTQYF.

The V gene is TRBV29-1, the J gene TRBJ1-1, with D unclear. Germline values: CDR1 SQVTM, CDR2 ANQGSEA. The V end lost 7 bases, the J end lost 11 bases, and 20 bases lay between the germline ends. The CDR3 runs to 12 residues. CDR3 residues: CSAGLNVEAAFF. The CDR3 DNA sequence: TGCAGCGCCGGATTAAATGTTGAGGCCGCTTTCTTT.

The CDR3 DNA reads TGTGCCAGCAGTTTTAGGGGGAACTATGGCTACACCTTC. It codes for CASSFRGNYGYTF. The chain joins TRBV27 to TRBJ1-2, with D maybe TRBD1 (6 bases). The V and J ends lost 3 bases and 2 bases respectively, with 7 bases between them. Germline V gene lookup returns CDR1 MNHEY and CDR2 SMNVEV (reference sequence). The CDR3 loop spans 13 amino acids.

In DNA, the CDR3 is TGTGCCATCAGTGAGTCTGGTGGGGCGGGATATGGCTACACCTTC. Amino acid sequence: CAISESGGAGYGYTF. The J gene is TRBJ1-2, the V gene TRBV10-3, with D possibly matching TRBD1 (5 bases). The CDR3 is made up of 15 amino acids. The germline CDR1 and CDR2 sequences are ENHRY and SYGVKD. The V and J ends lost 0 bases and 5 bases respectively, with 13 bases between them.

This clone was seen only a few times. The DNA of the CDR3 is TGTGCCAGCAGTTCGGGCACGGGACAGGGTTGGGCTGGCTACACCTTC. This encodes CASSSGTGQGWAGYTF. V and J are TRBV27 and TRBJ1-2; 9 bases line up with TRBD1. The ends lost 4 bases at V and 7 bases at J; junction bases unmatched: 13. Germline V gene lookup returns CDR1 MNHEY and CDR2 SMNVEV (reference sequence). The CDR3 has 16 amino acids.

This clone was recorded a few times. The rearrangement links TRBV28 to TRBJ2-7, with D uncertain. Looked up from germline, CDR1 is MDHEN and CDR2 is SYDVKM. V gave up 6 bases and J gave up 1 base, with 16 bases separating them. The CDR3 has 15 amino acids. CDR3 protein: CASRVDRMGSYEQYF. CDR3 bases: TGTGCCAGCAGGGTGGACCGGATGGGTTCCTACGAGCAGTACTTC.

The CDR3 is CASRPGQGLSDTGELFF. The DNA for the CDR3 is TGTGCCAGCAGACCGGGACAGGGGCTCTCGGACACCGGGGAGCTGTTTTTT. The chain uses TRBV28 and TRBJ2-2; TRBD1 matches 10 bases. V lost 6 bases to trimming and J lost 3 bases; unmatched junction nucleotides: 10. The CDR3 contains 17 residues. Germline V gene data show CDR1 as MDHEN and CDR2 as SYDVKM.

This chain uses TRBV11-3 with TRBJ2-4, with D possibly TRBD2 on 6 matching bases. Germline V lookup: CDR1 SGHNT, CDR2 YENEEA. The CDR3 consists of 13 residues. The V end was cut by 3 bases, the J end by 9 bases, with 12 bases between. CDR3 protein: CASSLAGQIIQYF. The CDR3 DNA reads TGTGCCAGCAGCTTGGCGGGGCAAATCATTCAGTACTTC.

Here the CDR3 reads CASSLGLRRGTF. As DNA, the CDR3 is TGTGCCAGCAGCTTAGGCCTCCGACGTGGGACCTTC. The chain recombines TRBV13 with TRBJ1-2, with D hard to call. Germline assignment: CDR1 PRHDT and CDR2 FYEKMQ (reference sequence). Trimming removed 0 bases at V and 14 bases at J, with 13 bases between. This CDR3 has 12 amino acids.

The CDR3 region is CASRVDRKQYF. The CDR3 DNA sequence: TGTGCCAGCAGGGTCGACAGGAAGCAGTACTTC. V gene TRBV2 combines with J gene TRBJ2-7; tentatively, D is TRBD1 (6 bases). CDR3 length: 11 residues. Germline V gene lookup returns CDR1 SNHLY and CDR2 FYNNEI. Trimming pared 6 bases from V and 8 bases from J, leaving 11 bases between.

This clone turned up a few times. The CDR3 sequence is CASSYSPTGGGSPLHF. The CDR3 DNA follows: TGTGCCAGCAGTTATTCACCTACAGGGGGCGGTTCACCCCTCCACTTT. The V and J genes are TRBV6-6 and TRBJ1-6; 9 bases match TRBD1. This CDR3 is built from 16 residues. J was trimmed by 9 bases and V by 3 bases; bases with no gene match: 9. Per germline, CDR1 MNHNY and CDR2 SVGAGI (reference sequence).

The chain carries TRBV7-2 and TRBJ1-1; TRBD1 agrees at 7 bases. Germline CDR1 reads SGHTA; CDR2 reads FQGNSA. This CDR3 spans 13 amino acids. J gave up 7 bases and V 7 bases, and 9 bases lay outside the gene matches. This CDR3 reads CASTVQRTGEAFF. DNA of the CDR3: TGTGCCAGCACCGTGCAAAGGACAGGTGAAGCTTTCTTT. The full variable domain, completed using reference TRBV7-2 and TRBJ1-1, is GAGVSQSPSNKVTEKGKDVELRCDPISGHTALYWYRQSLGQGLEFLIYFQGNSAPDKSGLPSDRFSAERTGGSVSTLTIQRTQQEDSAVYLCASTVQRTGEAFFGQGTRLTVV.

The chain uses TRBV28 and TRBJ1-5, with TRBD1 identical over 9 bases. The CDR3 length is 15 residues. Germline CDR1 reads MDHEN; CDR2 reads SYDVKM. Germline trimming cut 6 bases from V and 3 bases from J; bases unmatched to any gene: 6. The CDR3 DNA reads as TGTGCCAGCAGATCCGGGACAGGGTACAATCAGCCCCAGCATTTT. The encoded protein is CASRSGTGYNQPQHF.

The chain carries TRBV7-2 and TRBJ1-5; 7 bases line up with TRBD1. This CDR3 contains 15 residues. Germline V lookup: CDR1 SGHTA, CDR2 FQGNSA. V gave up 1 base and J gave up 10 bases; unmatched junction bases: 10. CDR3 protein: CASSLGGQNQFPQHF. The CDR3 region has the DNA TGTGCCAGCAGCTTAGGGGGACAGAACCAATTCCCCCAGCATTTT.

The chain's CDR3 is CASSLAGGLGNEKLFF. The CDR3 DNA reads as TGCGCCAGCAGCTTGGCCGGGGGCCTGGGTAATGAAAAACTGTTTTTT. The chain uses TRBV5-1 and TRBJ1-4, with D perhaps matching TRBD1 (6 bases). Per the germline V gene, CDR1 is SGHRS and CDR2 is YFSETQ. This CDR3 spans 16 amino acids. The V end lost 0 bases, the J end lost 4 bases, and 13 bases lay between the germline ends. Supplemented by reference TRBV5-1 and TRBJ1-4, the full variable domain reads KAGVTQTPRYLIKTRGQQVTLSCSPISGHRSVSWYQQTPGQGLQFLFEYFSETQRNKGNFPGRFSGRQFSNSRSEMNVSTLELGDSALYLCASSLAGGLGNEKLFFGSGTQLSVL.

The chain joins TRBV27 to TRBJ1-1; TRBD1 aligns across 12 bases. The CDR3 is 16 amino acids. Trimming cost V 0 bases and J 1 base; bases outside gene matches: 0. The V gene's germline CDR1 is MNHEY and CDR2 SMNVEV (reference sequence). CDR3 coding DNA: TGTGCCAGCAGTTTATCGGGACAGGGGGCGAACACTGAAGCTTTCTTT. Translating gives CASSLSGQGANTEAFF.

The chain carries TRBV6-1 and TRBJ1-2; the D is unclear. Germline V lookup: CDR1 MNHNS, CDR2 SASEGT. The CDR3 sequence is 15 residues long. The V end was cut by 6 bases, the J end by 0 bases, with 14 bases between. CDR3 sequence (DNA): TGTGCCAGCAGCAACCCGCCGGGAGCTAACTATGGCTACACCTTC. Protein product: CASSNPPGANYGYTF.

CDR3 sequence (DNA): TGTGCCAGCAGCCTGACTAGCGGGGGGGCGTCCTACGAGCAGTACTTC. Its protein is CASSLTSGGASYEQYF. V usage is TRBV7-9 and J usage is TRBJ2-7; 14 bases match TRBD2. This CDR3 is built from 16 residues. V lost 5 bases and J lost 1; bases outside the gene matches: 4. Germline V lookup: CDR1 SEHNR, CDR2 FQNEAQ (reference sequence).

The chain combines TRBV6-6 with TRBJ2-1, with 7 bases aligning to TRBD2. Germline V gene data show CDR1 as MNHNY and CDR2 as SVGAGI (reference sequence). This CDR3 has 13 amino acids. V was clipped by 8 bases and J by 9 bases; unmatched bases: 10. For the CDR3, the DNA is TGTGCCAGCCAACCTGGGGGGGACCTTGAGCAGTTCTTC. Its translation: CASQPGGDLEQFF.